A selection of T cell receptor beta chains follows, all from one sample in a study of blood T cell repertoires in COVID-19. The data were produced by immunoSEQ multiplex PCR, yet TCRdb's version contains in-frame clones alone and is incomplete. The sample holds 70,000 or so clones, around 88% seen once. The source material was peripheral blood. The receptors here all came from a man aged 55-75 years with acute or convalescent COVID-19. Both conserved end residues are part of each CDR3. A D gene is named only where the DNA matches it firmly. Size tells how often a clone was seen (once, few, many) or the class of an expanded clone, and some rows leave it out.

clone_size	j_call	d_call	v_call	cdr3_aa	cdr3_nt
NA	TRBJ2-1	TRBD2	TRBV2	CASRRAGGYNEQFF	TGTGCCAGCAGAAGAGCGGGGGGATACAATGAGCAGTTCTTC
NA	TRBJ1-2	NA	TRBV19	CASSNRDGGIYGYTF	TGTGCCAGTAGTAACCGGGACGGAGGGATATATGGCTACACCTTC
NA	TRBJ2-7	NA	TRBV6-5	CASRDYSYEQYF	TGTGCCAGCAGGGACTATTCCTACGAGCAGTACTTC
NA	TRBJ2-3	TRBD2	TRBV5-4	CASSTGLAGSYSTDTQYF	TGTGCCAGCAGCACGGGACTAGCGGGGTCGTATAGCACAGATACGCAGTATTTT
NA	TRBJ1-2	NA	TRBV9	CASSPGVGEPYGYTF	TGTGCCAGCAGCCCCGGGGTCGGGGAACCCTATGGCTACACCTTC
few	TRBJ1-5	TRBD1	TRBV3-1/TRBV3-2	CASSRGQGKVPQHF	TGTGCCAGCAGCCGGGGACAGGGGAAGGTGCCCCAGCATTTT
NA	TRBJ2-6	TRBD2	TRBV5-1	CASSLALAGGFGANVLTF	TGCGCCAGCAGCTTGGCCCTTGCGGGAGGATTTGGGGCCAACGTCCTGACTTTC
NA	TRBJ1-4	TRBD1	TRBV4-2	CASSFGTGGAGTNEKLFF	TGTGCCAGCAGCTTCGGGACAGGGGGCGCCGGGACTAATGAAAAACTGTTTTTT
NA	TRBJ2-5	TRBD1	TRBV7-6	CASSAGDQGVEETQYF	TGTGCCAGCAGCGCCGGGGACCAGGGGGTAGAGGAGACCCAGTACTTC
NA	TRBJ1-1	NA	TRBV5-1	CASSLAGGSTEAFF	TGCGCCAGCAGCTTGGCCGGGGGGTCCACTGAAGCTTTCTTT
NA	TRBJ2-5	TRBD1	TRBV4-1	CASSQEGTEETQYF	TGCGCCAGCAGCCAAGAAGGGACAGAAGAGACCCAGTACTTC